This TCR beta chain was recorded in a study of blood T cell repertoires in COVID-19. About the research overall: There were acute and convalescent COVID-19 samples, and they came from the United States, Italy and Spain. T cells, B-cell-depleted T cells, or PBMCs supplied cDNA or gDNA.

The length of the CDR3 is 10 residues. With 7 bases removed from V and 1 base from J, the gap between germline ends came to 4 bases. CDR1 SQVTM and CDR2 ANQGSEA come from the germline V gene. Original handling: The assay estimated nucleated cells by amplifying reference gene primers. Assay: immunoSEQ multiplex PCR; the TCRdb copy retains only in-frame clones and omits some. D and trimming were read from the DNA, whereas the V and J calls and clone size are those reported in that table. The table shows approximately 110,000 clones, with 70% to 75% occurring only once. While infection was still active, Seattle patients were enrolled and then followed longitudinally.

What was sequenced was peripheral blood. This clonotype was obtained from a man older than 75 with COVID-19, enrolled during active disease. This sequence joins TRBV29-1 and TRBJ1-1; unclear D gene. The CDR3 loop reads CSGQNTEAFF. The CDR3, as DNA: TGCAGCGGTCAGAACACTGAAGCTTTCTTT.